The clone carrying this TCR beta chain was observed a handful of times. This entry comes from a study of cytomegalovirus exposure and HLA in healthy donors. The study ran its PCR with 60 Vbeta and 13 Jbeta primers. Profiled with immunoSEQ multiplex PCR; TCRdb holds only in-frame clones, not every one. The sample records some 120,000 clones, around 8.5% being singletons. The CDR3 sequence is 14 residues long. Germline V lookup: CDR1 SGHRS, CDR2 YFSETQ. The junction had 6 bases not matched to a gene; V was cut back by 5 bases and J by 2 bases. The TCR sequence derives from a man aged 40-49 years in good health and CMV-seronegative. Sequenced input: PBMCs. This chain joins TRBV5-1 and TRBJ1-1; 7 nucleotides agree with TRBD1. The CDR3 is CASSLTGFNTEAFF. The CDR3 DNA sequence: TGCGCCAGCAGTCTGACAGGGTTTAACACTGAAGCTTTCTTT.